What follows are 20 T cell receptor beta chains derived from one specimen sequenced in a study of PD-1 blockade in classical Hodgkin lymphoma. Method: immunoSEQ multiplex PCR; TCRdb's copy keeps in-frame clones and lacks some. The table includes roughly 21,000 clones, approximately 90% detected once. The time point: newly diagnosed, previously untreated cHL patient sample. Thawed PBMCs underwent magnetic negative selection to obtain purified CD8+ T cells. The sequenced sample was CD8+ T cells from blood. These receptors were taken from a human donor with classical Hodgkin lymphoma.

V gene TRBV7-9 combines with J gene TRBJ1-3; D is perhaps TRBD1 (5 bases). V was pared by 5 bases and J by 2 bases, with 16 bases between. CDR3 length equals 16 residues. Germline loops: CDR1 SEHNR, CDR2 FQNEAQ (reference sequence). DNA for the CDR3: TGTGCCAGCAGCGGGGCCCGCGAGTCGGCTGGAAACACCATATATTTT. Its translation is CASSGARESAGNTIYF.

The V call is TRBV27, the J call TRBJ2-2, with D perhaps matching TRBD2 (6 bases). This CDR3 spans 13 amino acids. CDR1 and CDR2 from the germline V gene are MNHEY and SMNVEV (reference sequence). Trimming stripped 1 base from V and 6 bases from J, with 6 bases between. In DNA, the CDR3 is TGTGCCAGCAGTTTATTAGCGGCCGGGGAGCTGTTTTTT. As protein: CASSLLAAGELFF.

This sequence joins TRBV27 and TRBJ1-1, with 7 bases lining up with TRBD1. The germline gives CDR1 MNHEY, CDR2 SMNVEV (reference sequence). The CDR3 has 14 amino acids. Trimming took 4 bases from V and 7 from J; bases not matched to a gene: 9. CDR3 bases: TGTGCCAGCAGTTCTAATGCAGGGGGTTTTGAAGCTTTCTTT. Encoded protein: CASSSNAGGFEAFF.

J is TRBJ1-4 and V is TRBV7-8; TRBD1 matches at 7 bases. The germline gives CDR1 SGHVS, CDR2 FQNEAQ. The CDR3 runs 15 residues. V lost 5 bases and J lost 3; bases outside the gene matches: 6. The CDR3 region is CASSHGGQPNEKLFF. CDR3 nucleotides: TGTGCCAGCAGCCACGGGGGACAGCCTAATGAAAAACTGTTTTTT.

The chain employs TRBV7-9 and TRBJ2-7; D is ambiguous. The V and J ends lost 5 bases and 1 base respectively, with 18 bases between them. The CDR3 runs 16 residues. Germline CDR1 SEHNR, CDR2 FQNEAQ (reference sequence). CDR3 coding DNA: TGTGCCAGCAGCCAGCCAGAATGGGGAACATCCTACGAGCAGTACTTC. Its protein is CASSQPEWGTSYEQYF.

The gene calls are TRBV7-2 and TRBJ2-7; no firm D call. The CDR3 loop spans 15 amino acids. Germline loops: CDR1 SGHTA, CDR2 FQGNSA. V was trimmed by 2 bases and J by 2 bases, leaving 13 bases between them. CDR3: CASSLNPLLTYEQYF. The DNA for the CDR3 is TGTGCCAGCAGCTTAAACCCCCTACTCACCTACGAGCAGTACTTC. Supplemented by reference TRBV7-2 and TRBJ2-7, the full variable domain reads GAGVSQSPSNKVTEKGKDVELRCDPISGHTALYWYRQSLGQGLEFLIYFQGNSAPDKSGLPSDRFSAERTGGSVSTLTIQRTQQEDSAVYLCASSLNPLLTYEQYFGPGTRLTVT.

This clone occurred once. The V gene is TRBV6-5, the J gene TRBJ2-1, with 8 bases matching TRBD2. Trimming removed 4 bases from V and 7 bases from J; junction bases left unmatched: 6. CDR1 and CDR2 from the germline V gene are MNHEY and SVGAGI. The length of the CDR3 is 14 residues. CDR3 DNA sequence: TGTGCCAGCAGTTGGAATAGCGGGGTAAATGAGCAGTTCTTC. Amino acids: CASSWNSGVNEQFF.

The chain recombines TRBV7-8 with TRBJ2-5; the D is unclear. Near its end, the DNA agrees better with TRBJ2-7, so the J call may be wrong. CDR1 and CDR2 (germline): SGHVS, FQNEAQ. CDR3 size: 13 residues. This CDR3 is CASSLSTFYEQYF. For the CDR3, the DNA is TGTGCCAGCAGCTTATCTACCTTTTACGAGCAGTACTTC.

The rearrangement links TRBV7-2 to TRBJ1-2, with a possible D match to TRBD1 (5 bases). CDR3 length equals 15 residues. Per germline, CDR1 SGHTA and CDR2 FQGNSA. Trimming took off 4 bases at V and 8 bases at J, with 20 bases between the two ends. The CDR3 here is CASSSLLDSVGGYTF. The CDR3 nucleotides are TGTGCCAGCAGCTCCCTCCTCGACAGTGTGGGAGGCTACACCTTC.

The chain has TRBV7-9 and TRBJ2-7; possibly TRBD1 for D (6 bases). Deletions cut 5 bases from V and 4 bases from J, with 18 bases between. Germline V gene data show CDR1 as SEHNR and CDR2 as FQNEAQ (reference sequence). The CDR3 consists of 15 residues. Here the CDR3 reads CASSQSQGLGYEQYF. The CDR3 DNA is TGTGCCAGCAGCCAGAGTCAGGGGTTGGGGTACGAGCAGTACTTC.

The chain uses TRBV6-5 and TRBJ1-5; D uncertain. This CDR3 region has 13 residues. The germline CDR1 and CDR2 sequences are MNHEY and SVGAGI. V lost 6 bases and J 0 bases, leaving 6 bases between the germline ends. The CDR3 loop is CASSEYSNQPQHF. CDR3 DNA: TGTGCCAGCAGCGAATATAGCAATCAGCCCCAGCATTTT.

V and J are TRBV28 and TRBJ1-3; D ambiguous. Germline V gene data show CDR1 as MDHEN and CDR2 as SYDVKM. The CDR3 is made up of 14 amino acids. The V end was cut by 3 bases, the J end by 4 bases, with 10 bases between. The DNA for the CDR3 is TGTGCCAGCAGTTTCCACTCGGGGGGAAACACCATATATTTT. It encodes CASSFHSGGNTIYF.

CDR3 DNA: TGTGCCAGCAGTTACTCGGGGGGGACTAATGAAAAACTGTTTTTT. This translates into CASSYSGGTNEKLFF. The V gene is TRBV6-5, the J gene TRBJ1-4; the D gene is possibly TRBD1 (5 bases). This CDR3 region has 15 residues. Per germline, CDR1 MNHEY and CDR2 SVGAGI. Trimming cost V 0 bases and J 2 bases, with 7 bases left between them.

The genes are TRBV30 and TRBJ2-5; perhaps TRBD1 as D (5 bases). CDR3 length: 15 residues. The ends were cut back, 5 bases at V and 4 bases at J, with 20 bases in the middle. CDR1 is GTSNPN and CDR2 is SVGIG in the germline V gene (reference sequence). The CDR3 coding sequence is TGTGCCTGGGGTGCCACAGGCGGTACCGGAGAGACCCAGTACTTC. Its protein product is CAWGATGGTGETQYF.

This clone has just one count. This chain uses TRBV27 with TRBJ2-2; D gene uncertain. The CDR3 sequence is 15 residues long. Looked up from germline, CDR1 is MNHEY and CDR2 is SMNVEV (reference sequence). Trimming took 7 bases from V and 2 from J, leaving 14 bases between them. CDR3 residues: CASTWKDPNTGELFF. Here the CDR3 DNA reads TGTGCCAGCACCTGGAAAGACCCTAACACCGGGGAGCTGTTTTTT.

V usage is TRBV28 and J usage is TRBJ2-7; D is unclear. CDR1 and CDR2 (germline): MDHEN, SYDVKM. This CDR3 has 13 residues. Trimming took off 7 bases at V and 4 bases at J, with 14 bases between the two ends. The CDR3 DNA reads TGTGCCAGCACCCTAGGAAGGGTTTACGAGCAGTACTTC. This sequence encodes CASTLGRVYEQYF. Together with reference TRBV28 and TRBJ2-7, the CDR3 gives the full variable domain: DVKVTQSSRYLVKRTGEKVFLECVQDMDHENMFWYRQDPGLGLRLIYFSYDVKMKEKGDIPEGYSVSREKKERFSLILESASTNQTSMYLCASTLGRVYEQYFGPGTRLTVT.

The rearrangement links TRBV5-4 to TRBJ2-2; 12 bases are shared with TRBD2. CDR1 is SGHNT and CDR2 is YYREEE in the germline V gene (reference sequence). V lost 3 bases to trimming and J lost 4 bases; unmatched junction nucleotides: 7. The CDR3 sequence is 17 residues long. The CDR3 sequence: CASSSGLAGRSTGELFF. The CDR3 DNA reads TGTGCCAGCAGCTCCGGACTAGCGGGGCGGAGCACCGGGGAGCTGTTTTTT.

This chain links TRBV2 with TRBJ2-2, with 8 bases aligning to TRBD1. The CDR3 contains 16 residues. Trimming cost V 5 bases and J 2 bases; bases outside gene matches: 7. Germline V gene lookup returns CDR1 SNHLY and CDR2 FYNNEI. CDR3 residues: CASSQIQGENTGELFF. As DNA, the CDR3 is TGTGCCAGCAGTCAAATACAGGGGGAAAACACCGGGGAGCTGTTTTTT.

This chain links TRBV7-9 with TRBJ2-7; 9 nucleotides agree with TRBD2. The germline CDR1 and CDR2 sequences are SEHNR and FQNEAQ (reference sequence). Losses at the gene ends were 5 bases for V and 1 base for J; bases not matched to a gene: 9. This CDR3 has 16 residues. In DNA, the CDR3 is TGTGCCAGCAGCCATACTAGCGGGCTACGATCCTACGAGCAGTACTTC. Its translation is CASSHTSGLRSYEQYF.

V usage is TRBV4-1 and J usage is TRBJ2-1, with D unclear. The CDR3 runs 15 residues. From germline, CDR1 is MGHRA and CDR2 YSYEKL. V lost 4 bases, J lost 1 base, and 11 bases lay in between. CDR3 loop: CASSPTYQSYNEQFF. DNA of the CDR3: TGCGCCAGCAGCCCCACGTATCAATCCTACAATGAGCAGTTCTTC.